This T cell receptor (beta chain) stems from a study of OX40 agonist ivuxolimab in advanced cancers. Study background: Ivuxolimab, an agonistic anti-OX40 (CD134) antibody, was given to patients. Partial responses were achieved by three patients: one hepatocellular carcinoma, two cutaneous melanoma.

Assay: immunoSEQ multiplex PCR; the TCRdb copy retains only in-frame clones and omits some. The data show under 85,000 clones, 85% to 95% seen once. The CDR3 length is 12 residues. The V gene lost 7 bases and the J gene lost 4 bases, with 10 bases spanning the gap. The germline V gene encodes CDR1 LGHNT and CDR2 FRNRAP. A history of autoimmune disease or systemic immunosuppression excluded patients. Sequenced here: CD4+ or CD8+ T cells sorted from blood, sampled in a trial of the OX40 agonist ivuxolimab. This chain links TRBV12-5 with TRBJ1-1; the D gene is possibly TRBD1 (6 bases). The TCR was taken from an adult with an advanced solid tumor such as melanoma, head and neck, liver or kidney cancer. The CDR3 loop is CASVTGPTEAFF. CDR3 DNA: TGTGCTAGTGTTACAGGGCCCACTGAAGCTTTCTTT.